The entry below describes one TCR beta chain. Clones were read by immunoSEQ multiplex PCR, and TCRdb kept only the in-frame ones, dropping some. This table holds 450,000 to 600,000 clones, 79% found once. This sample stems from a study of shared clonotypes between healthy human individuals. Germline V lookup: CDR1 LNHDA, CDR2 SQIVND (reference sequence). V gave up 6 bases and J gave up 5 bases; unmatched junction bases: 10. This CDR3 spans 15 amino acids. The sequenced material came from PBMCs. This TCR was sampled from a woman between 35 and 50 years old in good health. Some clones in this sample may be carry-over from other donors' samples. This chain connects TRBV19 to TRBJ2-1; 7 positions match TRBD2. In DNA, the CDR3 is TGTGCCAGTAGACCAGTCCGGGACTACGACAATGAGCAGTTCTTC. This sequence encodes CASRPVRDYDNEQFF.